This T cell receptor (beta chain) emerged from a study of shared clonotypes between healthy human individuals. In the case of this clone: In the same sample, other DNA sequences code for this CDR3.

Data came from immunoSEQ multiplex PCR; TCRdb stores just in-frame clones and leaves some out. Of about 750,000 clones listed, roughly 92% are singletons. This CDR3 comprises 12 residues. The ends were cut back, 1 base at V and 7 bases at J, with 5 bases in the middle. Germline V gives CDR1 SGHAT, CDR2 FQNNGV. It was CD45RO-negative cells, positively selected for CCR7, that made up naive CD8 cells, with terminally differentiated effector memory CD45RA+ cells excluded. The chain links TRBV11-2 to TRBJ2-1; D unresolved. The clonotype comes from a man between 25 and 39 years old in good health. The sample consisted of naive CD8+ T cells sorted from blood. In DNA form, the CDR3 reads TGTGCCAGCAGCTTAGGAAAGAATGAGCAGTTCTTC. Protein: CASSLGKNEQFF.